This T cell receptor (beta chain) was captured by sequencing in a study of T cells after yellow fever vaccination. Notes on the study in general: Highly abundant clonotypes carried over from the bulk population could end up in FACS-sorted repertoires as contaminants.

Comments on this clonotype: Its specificity is unknown.

The 5'RACE template-switching step produced TCR cDNA and added a universal primer site and UMIs. Using its own MiXCR run on the 5' RACE reads, TCRdb lists one record per CDR3 protein. The table includes about 340,000 distinct CDR3 sequences, 8.7% detected once. Trimming removed 5 bases at V and 4 bases at J, with 15 bases between. The V gene's germline CDR1 is SGHTA and CDR2 FQGNSA. This CDR3 comprises 16 residues. The specimen was PBMCs, collected on the day of the first yellow fever vaccination. The genes are TRBV7-2 and TRBJ1-6, with D maybe TRBD1 (6 bases). This sequence was found in a man aged 18-30 years who received the YFV17D yellow fever vaccine. CDR3 in DNA: TGTGCCAGCAGCCAAACTACAGGGATTTATAATTCACCCCTCCACTTT. The encoded protein is CASSQTTGIYNSPLHF.